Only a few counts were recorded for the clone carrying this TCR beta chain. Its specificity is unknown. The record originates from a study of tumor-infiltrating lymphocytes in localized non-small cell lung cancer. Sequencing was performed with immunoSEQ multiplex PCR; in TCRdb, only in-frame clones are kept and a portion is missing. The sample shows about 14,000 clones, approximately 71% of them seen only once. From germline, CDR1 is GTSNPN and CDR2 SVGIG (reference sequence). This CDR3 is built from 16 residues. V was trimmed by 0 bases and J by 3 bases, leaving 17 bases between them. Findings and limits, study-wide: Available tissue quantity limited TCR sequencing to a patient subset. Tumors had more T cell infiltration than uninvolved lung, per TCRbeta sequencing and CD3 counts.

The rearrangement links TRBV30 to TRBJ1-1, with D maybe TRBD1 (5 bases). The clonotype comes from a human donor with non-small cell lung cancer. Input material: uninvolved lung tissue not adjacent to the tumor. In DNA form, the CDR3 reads TGTGCCTGGAGTGTACTTGGTGGGGGGATTGACACTGAAGCTTTCTTT. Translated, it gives CAWSVLGGGIDTEAFF.